This record looks at one TCR beta chain sequence and its context. Its antigen is not identified. This specimen belongs to a study of T cell responses to AZD1222 COVID-19 vaccine. In the study overall: Doses given second, at about 4 or about 12 weeks, were pooled.

The study, taken as a whole, reports: The donors showed a predominance of white British ancestry and of females, with possible underestimation of clonal diversity. Increased Spike-specific TCR breadth and depth were observed after two AZD1222 doses. Reportedly, nearly half the spike-specific TCRs target unmutated variant regions.

This CDR3 contains 15 residues. Clones were sequenced by immunoSEQ multiplex PCR, and TCRdb holds only the in-frame ones, with some missing. The sample includes 120,000 to 150,000 clones, around 91% of them seen just once. This receptor was identified in an adult in good health. V and J are TRBV21-1 and TRBJ2-7; TRBD2 is the table's D call and was not checked against the DNA. TRBV21-1 is described as a pseudogene. The specimen was peripheral blood, collected on day 0 of AZD1222 vaccination. The CDR3 region has the DNA TGTGCCAGCAGCACCCGACCGGGACTAGCGGACGAGCAGTACTTC. This sequence encodes CASSTRPGLADEQYF.